The present T cell receptor beta chain was sequenced within a study of blood T cell repertoires in COVID-19. Only in-frame clones appear in the TCRdb table, and some are missing; sequencing was by immunoSEQ multiplex PCR. The table lists roughly 100,000 clones, about 87% of them singletons. The CDR3 consists of 14 residues. The V end lost 5 bases, the J end lost 7 bases, and 13 bases lay between the germline ends. Looked up from germline, CDR1 is SGHRS and CDR2 is YFSETQ. The TCR originated in a human donor with COVID-19, enrolled during active disease. The donor label of this sample is uncertain. V gene TRBV5-1 combines with J gene TRBJ1-6; tentative D call: TRBD1 (5 bases). The sequenced sample was peripheral blood. CDR3 amino acids: CASRSQGNNSPLHF. The CDR3 DNA reads TGCGCCAGCAGGTCGCAGGGAAACAATTCACCCCTCCACTTT. Using reference TRBV5-1 and TRBJ1-6 for the parts outside the CDR3, the full variable domain is KAGVTQTPRYLIKTRGQQVTLSCSPISGHRSVSWYQQTPGQGLQFLFEYFSETQRNKGNFPGRFSGRQFSNSRSEMNVSTLELGDSALYLCASRSQGNNSPLHFGNGTRLTVT.